This entry lists 10 T cell receptor beta chains sequenced from one sample in a study of blood T cell repertoires in COVID-19. Some clones are missing from TCRdb's copy, which holds only in-frame ones; the method was immunoSEQ multiplex PCR. This table has approximately 200,000 clones, around 82% appearing once. Sequencing input: PBMCs or T cells enriched from blood (not recorded which). Receptors were obtained from a woman aged 40 to 49 with acute COVID-19.

The chain is built from TRBV18 and TRBJ2-3; 9 bases are a match to TRBD1. CDR3 length equals 15 residues. V lost 6 bases, J lost 2 bases, and 6 bases stayed unmatched. From germline, CDR1 is KGHSH and CDR2 LQKENI. The DNA of the CDR3 is TGTGCCAGCTCCCCGGGACAGGGCAACACAGATACGCAGTATTTT. Translation gives CASSPGQGNTDTQYF.

DNA for the CDR3: TGTGCCACCAGTGACCTGACTAGCGGGCAAGAGACCCAGTACTTC. This gives the protein CATSDLTSGQETQYF. This rearrangement joins TRBV24-1 to TRBJ2-5, with TRBD2 identical over 10 bases. J lost 2 bases, V lost 4 bases, and 3 bases had no gene match. There are 15 residues in the CDR3. Germline CDR1 reads KGHDR; CDR2 reads SFDVKD.

V is TRBV18 and J is TRBJ1-3, with D tentatively TRBD1 (5 bases). The CDR3 runs 15 residues. The ends were cut back, 1 base at V and 1 base at J, with 8 bases in the middle. Germline CDR1 KGHSH, CDR2 LQKENI. The CDR3 sequence: CASSPQGNSGNTIYF. CDR3 sequence (DNA): TGTGCCAGCTCACCACAGGGGAATTCTGGAAACACCATATATTTT.

This rearrangement joins TRBV3-1 (or the pseudogene TRBV3-2) to TRBJ1-1; 11 nucleotides line up with TRBD1. The germline CDR1 and CDR2 sequences are LGHDT and YNNKEL (reference sequence). This CDR3 comprises 16 residues. The junction had 10 bases not matched to a gene; V was cut back by 0 bases and J by 10 bases. CDR3 bases: TGTGCCAGCAGCCAAGAGTGGGGACAGGGGGGTCGGCGAGCTTTCTTT. Translating gives CASSQEWGQGGRRAFF.

V is TRBV9 and J is TRBJ2-3, with 8 bases that match TRBD1. Trimming cost V 3 bases and J 3 bases; bases outside gene matches: 6. The CDR3 covers 15 residues. Germline V CDR1 and CDR2: SGDLS, YYNGEE. DNA for the CDR3: TGTGCCAGCAGCGACGGACAGGGTTGGACAGATACGCAGTATTTT. Translation: CASSDGQGWTDTQYF.

The chain joins TRBV5-1 to TRBJ1-5, with 8 bases aligning to TRBD1. With V trimmed by 3 bases and J by 0 bases, 2 bases remained unmatched. Germline V CDR1 and CDR2: SGHRS, YFSETQ. The CDR3 runs 15 residues. CDR3 loop: CASSSTGVSNQPQHF. In DNA form, the CDR3 reads TGCGCCAGCAGCTCGACAGGGGTTAGCAATCAGCCCCAGCATTTT.

The J gene is TRBJ2-5, the V gene TRBV27; 12 nucleotides match TRBD2. The CDR3 runs to 16 residues. Germline-derived CDR1 and CDR2 are MNHEY and SMNVEV (reference sequence). V was clipped by 6 bases and J by 4 bases; unmatched bases: 9. CDR3 protein: CASRVLLAGGGETQYF. The DNA for the CDR3 is TGTGCCAGCAGGGTCTTACTAGCGGGGGGAGGAGAGACCCAGTACTTC.

The chain is built from TRBV29-1 and TRBJ1-2; 9 bases are shared with TRBD1. The CDR3 loop spans 15 amino acids. After removal of 2 bases from V and 2 bases from J, the junction contained 6 bases not matched to a gene. CDR1 and CDR2 (germline): SQVTM, ANQGSEA. The CDR3 region has the DNA TGCAGCGTTGAAATGGGACAGGGCCCAAACTATGGCTACACCTTC. This encodes CSVEMGQGPNYGYTF. Complete variable domain (other parts from reference TRBV29-1 and TRBJ1-2): SAVISQKPSRDICQRGTSLTIQCQVDSQVTMMFWYRQQPGQSLTLIATANQGSEATYESGFVIDKFPISRPNLTFSTLTVSNMSPEDSSIYLCSVEMGQGPNYGYTFGSGTRLTVV.

V usage is TRBV7-2 and J usage is TRBJ2-7; D is unclear. This CDR3 is 11 amino acids long. The germline CDR1 and CDR2 sequences are SGHTA and FQGNSA. With 2 bases removed from V and 3 bases from J, the gap between germline ends came to 2 bases. CDR3 amino acids: CASSLLYEQYF. The CDR3 DNA reads as TGTGCCAGCAGCTTACTCTACGAGCAGTACTTC. Looking up the rest from reference TRBV7-2 and TRBJ2-7 gives the full variable domain: GAGVSQSPSNKVTEKGKDVELRCDPISGHTALYWYRQSLGQGLEFLIYFQGNSAPDKSGLPSDRFSAERTGGSVSTLTIQRTQQEDSAVYLCASSLLYEQYFGPGTRLTVT.

The CDR3 reads CSARSDYGYTF. Written as DNA, the CDR3 is TGCAGTGCTAGGAGTGATTATGGCTACACCTTC. The chain couples TRBV20-1 to TRBJ1-2; D not certain. This CDR3 region has 11 residues. V gave up 3 bases and J gave up 5 bases, with 7 bases separating them. In germline, CDR1 is DFQATT, CDR2 SNEGSKA (reference sequence).